This T cell receptor beta chain comes out of a study of CD8 T cells in ankylosing spondylitis. The CDR3 totals 21 residues. Trimming took off 7 bases at V and 0 bases at J, with 28 bases between the two ends. From germline, CDR1 is MDHEN and CDR2 SYDVKM. By quantitative 5'-RACE with molecular barcodes, the TCR beta libraries were made. MiXCR was run by TCRdb on the 5' RACE reads, yielding one entry per CDR3 protein. The top ten hold roughly 15% of the sample, which has roughly 300,000 distinct CDR3 sequences, 6.5% to 10% seen once. A few counts support this clonotype. Its matching antigen is unknown. Whole-study results and caveats: Clones linked with disease were CD8+ and fairly uncommon in the peripheral blood. Both synovial fluid and blood in reactive arthritis had previously been reported to carry some motif variants. The authors reported significant enrichment of disease-linked clones in matched ankylosing spondylitis synovial fluid. The study identified a TCR beta motif of under ten highly homologous variants that appeared characteristic of ankylosing spondylitis blood.

Sequencing used blood, either unsorted or a sorted T cell fraction (not recorded which). The origin of this receptor is a male donor with ankylosing spondylitis. V usage is TRBV28 and J usage is TRBJ2-6; a possible D gene is TRBD1 (5 bases). The CDR3 region has the DNA TGTGCCAGCACCCTAGGGGCAGGAAATGTATTATTCGGCTCTGGGGCCAACGTCCTGACTTTC. Its protein product is CASTLGAGNVLFGSGANVLTF.